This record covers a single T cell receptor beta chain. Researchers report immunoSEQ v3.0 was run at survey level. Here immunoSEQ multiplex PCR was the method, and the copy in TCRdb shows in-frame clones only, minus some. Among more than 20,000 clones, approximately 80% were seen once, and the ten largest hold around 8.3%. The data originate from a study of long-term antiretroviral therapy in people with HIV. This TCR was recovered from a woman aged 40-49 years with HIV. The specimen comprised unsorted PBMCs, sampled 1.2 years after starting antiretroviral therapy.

For the CDR3, the DNA is TGTGCCAGCAGTGCGGGAACAGGCTATGGCTACACCTTC. Translated, it gives CASSAGTGYGYTF. The chain is built from TRBV6-1 and TRBJ1-2; the D gene is possibly TRBD1 (5 bases). This CDR3 is built from 13 residues. V was cut by 4 bases and J by 4 bases, with 10 bases left in between. CDR1 and CDR2 (germline): MNHNS, SASEGT.